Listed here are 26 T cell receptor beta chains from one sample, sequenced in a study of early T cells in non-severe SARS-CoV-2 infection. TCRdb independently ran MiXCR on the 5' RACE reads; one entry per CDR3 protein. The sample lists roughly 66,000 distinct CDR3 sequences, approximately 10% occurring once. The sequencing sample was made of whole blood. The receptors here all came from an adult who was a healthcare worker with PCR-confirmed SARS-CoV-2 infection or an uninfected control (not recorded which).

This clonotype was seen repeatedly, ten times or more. The DNA for the CDR3 is TGTGCCAGCAGTTTACAGGCGGAGACCCAGTACTTC. It specifies CASSLQAETQYF. V usage is TRBV12-3 or TRBV12-4 and J usage is TRBJ2-5; D is undetermined. V lost 2 bases and J 5 bases, leaving 6 bases between the germline ends. This CDR3 contains 12 residues.

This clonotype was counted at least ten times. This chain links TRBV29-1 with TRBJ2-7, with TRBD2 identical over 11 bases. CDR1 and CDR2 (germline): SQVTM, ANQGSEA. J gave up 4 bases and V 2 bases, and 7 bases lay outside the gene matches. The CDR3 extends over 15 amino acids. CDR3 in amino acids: CSVESASGRPYEQYF. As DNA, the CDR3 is TGCAGCGTTGAATCGGCTAGCGGGAGGCCATACGAGCAGTACTTC.

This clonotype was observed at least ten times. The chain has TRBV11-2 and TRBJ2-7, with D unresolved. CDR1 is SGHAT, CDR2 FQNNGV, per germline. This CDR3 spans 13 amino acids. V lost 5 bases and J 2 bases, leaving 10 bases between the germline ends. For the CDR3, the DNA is TGTGCCAGCAGCATATCCCTTGCCTACGAGCAGTACTTC. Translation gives CASSISLAYEQYF.

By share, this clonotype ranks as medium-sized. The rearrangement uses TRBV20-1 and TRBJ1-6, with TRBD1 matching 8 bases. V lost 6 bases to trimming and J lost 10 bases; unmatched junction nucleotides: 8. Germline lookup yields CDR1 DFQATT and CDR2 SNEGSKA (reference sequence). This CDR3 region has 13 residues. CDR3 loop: CSADGTGQSPLHF. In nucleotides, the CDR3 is TGCAGTGCCGACGGGACAGGACAATCACCCCTCCACTTT.

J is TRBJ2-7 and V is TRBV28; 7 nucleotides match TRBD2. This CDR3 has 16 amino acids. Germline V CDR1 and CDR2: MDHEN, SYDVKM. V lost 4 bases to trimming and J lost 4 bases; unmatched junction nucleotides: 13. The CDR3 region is CASSSSRREPRYEQYF. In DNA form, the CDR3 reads TGTGCCAGCAGTTCCTCCAGGCGGGAGCCCCGATACGAGCAGTACTTC.

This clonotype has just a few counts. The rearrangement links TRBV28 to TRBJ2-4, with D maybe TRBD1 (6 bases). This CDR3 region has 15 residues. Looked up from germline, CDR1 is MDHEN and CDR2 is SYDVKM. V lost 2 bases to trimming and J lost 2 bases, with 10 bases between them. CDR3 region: CASSLQGSSKNIQYF. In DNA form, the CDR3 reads TGTGCCAGCAGTTTACAGGGGAGTTCCAAAAACATTCAGTACTTC. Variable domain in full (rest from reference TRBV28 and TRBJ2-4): DVKVTQSSRYLVKRTGEKVFLECVQDMDHENMFWYRQDPGLGLRLIYFSYDVKMKEKGDIPEGYSVSREKKERFSLILESASTNQTSMYLCASSLQGSSKNIQYFGAGTRLSVL.

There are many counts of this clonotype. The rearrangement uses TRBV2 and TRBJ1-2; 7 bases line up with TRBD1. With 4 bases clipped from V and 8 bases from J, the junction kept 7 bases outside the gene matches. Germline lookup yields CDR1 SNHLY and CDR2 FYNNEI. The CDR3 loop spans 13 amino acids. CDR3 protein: CASSGQGAGGYTF. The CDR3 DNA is TGTGCCAGCAGTGGACAGGGAGCGGGAGGCTACACCTTC.

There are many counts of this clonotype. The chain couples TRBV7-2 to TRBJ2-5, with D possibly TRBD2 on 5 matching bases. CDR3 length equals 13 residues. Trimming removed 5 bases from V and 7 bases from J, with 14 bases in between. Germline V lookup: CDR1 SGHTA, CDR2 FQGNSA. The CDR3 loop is CASSPGIPGTQYF. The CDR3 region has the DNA TGTGCCAGCAGCCCGGGGATCCCTGGGACCCAGTACTTC.

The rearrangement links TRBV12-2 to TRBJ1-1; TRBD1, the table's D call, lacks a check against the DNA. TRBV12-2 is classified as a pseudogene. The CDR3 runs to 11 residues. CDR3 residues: CASRPPGGAFF. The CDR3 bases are TGTGCAAGTCGCCCTCCGGGGGGGGCTTTCTTT.

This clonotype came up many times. In DNA, the CDR3 is TGCAGTGCTAGAAAGCCGGGACTCTATGGCTACACCTTC. It yields the protein CSARKPGLYGYTF. J is TRBJ1-2 and V is TRBV20-1; TRBD1 might be the D (5 bases). The CDR3 has 13 residues. V was pared by 2 bases and J by 4 bases, with 11 bases between. In germline, CDR1 is DFQATT, CDR2 SNEGSKA (reference sequence).

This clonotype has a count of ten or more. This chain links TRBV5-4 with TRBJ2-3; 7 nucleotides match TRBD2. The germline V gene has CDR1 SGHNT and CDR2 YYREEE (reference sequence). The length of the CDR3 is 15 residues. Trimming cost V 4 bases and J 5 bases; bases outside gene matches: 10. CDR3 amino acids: CASSPTGGGIDTQYF. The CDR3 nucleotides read TGTGCCAGCAGCCCTACGGGGGGTGGCATAGATACGCAGTATTTT.

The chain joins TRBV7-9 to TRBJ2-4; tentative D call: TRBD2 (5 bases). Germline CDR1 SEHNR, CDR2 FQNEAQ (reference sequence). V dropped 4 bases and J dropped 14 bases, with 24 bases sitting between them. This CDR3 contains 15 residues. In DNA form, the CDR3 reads TGTGCCAGCAGCTCGACCCCAACCTCGGCAGCCGGGGAGTACTTC. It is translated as CASSSTPTSAAGEYF.

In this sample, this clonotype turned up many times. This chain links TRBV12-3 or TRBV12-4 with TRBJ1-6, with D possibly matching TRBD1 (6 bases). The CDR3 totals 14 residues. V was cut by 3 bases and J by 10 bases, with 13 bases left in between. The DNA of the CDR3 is TGTGCCAGCAGTTTGGGGACACATGGCTCACCCCTCCACTTT. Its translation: CASSLGTHGSPLHF.

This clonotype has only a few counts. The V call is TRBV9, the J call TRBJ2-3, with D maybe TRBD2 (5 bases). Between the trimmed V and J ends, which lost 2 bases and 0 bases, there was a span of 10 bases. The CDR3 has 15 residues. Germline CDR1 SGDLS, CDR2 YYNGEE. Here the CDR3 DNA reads TGTGCCAGCAGCGTTGGTAGCGAAAGCACAGATACGCAGTATTTT. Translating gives CASSVGSESTDTQYF.

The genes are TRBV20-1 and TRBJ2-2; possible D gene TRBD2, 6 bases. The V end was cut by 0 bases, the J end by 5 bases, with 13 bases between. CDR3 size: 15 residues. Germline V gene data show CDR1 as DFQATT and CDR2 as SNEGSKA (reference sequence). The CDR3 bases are TGCAGTGCTAGAGACGGCGGGATTGATACCGGGGAGCTGTTTTTT. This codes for CSARDGGIDTGELFF.

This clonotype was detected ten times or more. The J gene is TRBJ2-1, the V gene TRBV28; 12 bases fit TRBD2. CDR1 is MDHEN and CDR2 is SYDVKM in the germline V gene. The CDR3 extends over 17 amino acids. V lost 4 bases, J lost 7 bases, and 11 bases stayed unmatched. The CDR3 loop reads CASSSPPTSGRGNEQFF. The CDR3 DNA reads TGTGCCAGCAGTTCACCGCCGACTAGCGGGAGAGGGAATGAGCAGTTCTTC.

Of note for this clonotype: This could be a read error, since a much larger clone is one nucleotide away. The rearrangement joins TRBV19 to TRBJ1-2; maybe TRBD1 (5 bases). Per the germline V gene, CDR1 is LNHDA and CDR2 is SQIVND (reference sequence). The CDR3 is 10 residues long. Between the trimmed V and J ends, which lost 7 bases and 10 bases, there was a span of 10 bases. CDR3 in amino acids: CASTGGDYTF. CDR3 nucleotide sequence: TGTGCCAGTACTGGGGGAGACTACACCTTC.

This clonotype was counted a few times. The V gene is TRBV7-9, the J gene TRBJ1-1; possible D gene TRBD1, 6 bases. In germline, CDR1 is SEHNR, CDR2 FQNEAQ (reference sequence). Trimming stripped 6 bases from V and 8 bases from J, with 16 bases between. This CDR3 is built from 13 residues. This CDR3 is CASRRYRASEAFF. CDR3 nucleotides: TGTGCCAGCAGGCGGTACAGGGCGTCCGAAGCTTTCTTT.

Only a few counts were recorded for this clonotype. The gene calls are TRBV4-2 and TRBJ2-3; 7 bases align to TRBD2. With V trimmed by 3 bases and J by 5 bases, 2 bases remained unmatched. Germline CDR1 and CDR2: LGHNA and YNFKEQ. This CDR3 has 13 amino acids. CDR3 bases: TGTGCCAGCAGCCAGGGCGGGAGAGATACGCAGTATTTT. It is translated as CASSQGGRDTQYF.

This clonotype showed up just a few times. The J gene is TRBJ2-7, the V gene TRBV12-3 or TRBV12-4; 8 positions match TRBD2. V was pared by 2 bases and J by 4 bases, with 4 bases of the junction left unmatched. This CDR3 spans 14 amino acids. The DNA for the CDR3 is TGTGCCAGCAGTTTACGCGGACTAGCTTACGAGCAGTACTTC. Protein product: CASSLRGLAYEQYF.

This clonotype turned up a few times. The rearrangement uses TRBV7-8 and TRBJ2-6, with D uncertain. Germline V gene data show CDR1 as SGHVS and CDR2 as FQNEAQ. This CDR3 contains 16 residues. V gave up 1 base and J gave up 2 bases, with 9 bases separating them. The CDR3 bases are TGTGCCAGCAGCTTAGGAGGCCGGGCTGGGGCCAACGTCCTGACTTTC. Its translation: CASSLGGRAGANVLTF.

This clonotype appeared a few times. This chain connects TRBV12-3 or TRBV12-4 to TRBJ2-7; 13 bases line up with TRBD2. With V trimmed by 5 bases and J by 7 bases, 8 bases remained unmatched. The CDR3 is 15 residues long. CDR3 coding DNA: TGTGCCAGCAGTGTCGGACTAGCGGGAGTGGGGGAGCAGTACTTC. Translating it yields CASSVGLAGVGEQYF.

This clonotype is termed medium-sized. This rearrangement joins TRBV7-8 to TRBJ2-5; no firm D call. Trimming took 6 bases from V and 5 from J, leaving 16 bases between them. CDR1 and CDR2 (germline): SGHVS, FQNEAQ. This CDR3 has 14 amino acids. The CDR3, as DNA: TGTGCCAGCAGTTACAGCGCCGCGTGGGAGACCCAGTACTTC. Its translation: CASSYSAAWETQYF.

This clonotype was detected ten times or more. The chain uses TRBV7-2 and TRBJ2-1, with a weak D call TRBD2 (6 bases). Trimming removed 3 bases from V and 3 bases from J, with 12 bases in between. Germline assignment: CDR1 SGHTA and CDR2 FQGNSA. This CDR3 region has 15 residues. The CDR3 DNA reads TGTGCCAGCAGCTTTGGATGGGGGGACTACAATGAGCAGTTCTTC. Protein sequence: CASSFGWGDYNEQFF.

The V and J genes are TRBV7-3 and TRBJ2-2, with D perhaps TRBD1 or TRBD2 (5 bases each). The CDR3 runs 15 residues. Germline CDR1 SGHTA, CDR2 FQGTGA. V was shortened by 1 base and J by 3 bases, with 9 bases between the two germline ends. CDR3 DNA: TGTGCCAGCAGCTTAAGTCGGGACGACACCGGGGAGCTGTTTTTT. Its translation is CASSLSRDDTGELFF.

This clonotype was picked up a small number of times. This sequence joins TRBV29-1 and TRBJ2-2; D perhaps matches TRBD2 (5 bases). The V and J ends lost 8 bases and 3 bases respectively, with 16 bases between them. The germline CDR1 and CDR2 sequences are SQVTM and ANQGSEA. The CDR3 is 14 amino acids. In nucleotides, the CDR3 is TGCAGCTCCCGGTCTGCCGGGGACACCGGGGAGCTGTTTTTT. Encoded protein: CSSRSAGDTGELFF.